Listed below are T cell receptor beta chains from one sample, sequenced in a study of T cells expressing NK-cell markers. TCRdb reprocessed the 5' RACE reads and keeps a single row for each CDR3 protein, giving no DNA. Its table records more than 400,000 distinct CDR3 sequences. The sample taken for sequencing was blood T cells: a sorted CD56 or NKG2C T cell subset, CD4+ or CD8+ T cells, or bulk PBMC T cells (not recorded which). The receptors were sampled from a woman aged 18 to 75 in good health. Each CDR3 is given with its conserved first and last residue.

>TRBV6-5|TRBJ2-7
CASSYSDRGYEQYF
>TRBV6-2/TRBV6-3|TRBJ2-1
CASTSGIEQFF
>TRBV7-7|TRBJ2-1
CASSLVTAYNEQFF
>TRBV7-2|TRBJ2-2
CASSLVPGHGGELFF
>TRBV15|TRBJ1-2
CATSRGSNGYTF
>TRBV12-3/TRBV12-4|TRBJ2-7
CASSPLTSGITYEQYF
>TRBV18|TRBJ2-7
CASSPPAGPGEQYF
>TRBV6-1|TRBJ1-1
CASTIDGLNTEAFF
>TRBV6-2/TRBV6-3|TRBJ2-2
CASSQTSGSTGELFF
>TRBV12-3/TRBV12-4|TRBJ1-1
CASSSGGAGNTEAFF
>TRBV20-1|TRBJ1-1
CSARGGSEAFF
>TRBV29-1|TRBJ1-2
CSVAGGSGNYGYTF
>TRBV20-1|TRBJ1-1
CSARGDTPEAFF
>TRBV6-5|TRBJ2-3
CASSYLPRGAADTQYF
>TRBV15|TRBJ2-2
CATSRVSGYTGELFF
>TRBV20-1|TRBJ2-5
CSATSGQRLETQYF
>TRBV12-3/TRBV12-4|TRBJ2-3
CASRRRNRNTDTQYF
>TRBV19|TRBJ2-3
CASSLSGVRTDTQYF
>TRBV20-1|TRBJ2-1
CSAKLEVRTSSYNEQFF
>TRBV5-1|TRBJ1-5
CASSLEGGGRQPQHF
>TRBV13|TRBJ1-4
CASSLDRENEKLFF
>TRBV18|TRBJ1-1
CASSQGQGSTEAFF
>TRBV20-1|TRBJ1-2
CSARGRPNYGYTF
>TRBV9|TRBJ2-3
CASSVARTEGTDTQYF
>TRBV3-1|TRBJ2-7
CASSIRGTSGTSYEQYF
>TRBV6-5|TRBJ1-2
CASSYLRRGGANGYTF
>TRBV7-3|TRBJ2-5
CASSLTGQWGKETQYF
>TRBV18|TRBJ2-6
CASSLLGSSLSGANVLTF
>TRBV20-1|TRBJ2-7
CSAIIRASYEQYF
>TRBV11-2|TRBJ1-1
CASSPPWGINTEAFF
>TRBV27|TRBJ1-5
CASSLPGTNQPQHF
>TRBV7-2|TRBJ2-2
CASGTVETGELFF
>TRBV19|TRBJ2-5
CASSIGGETQETQYF
>TRBV18|TRBJ1-5
CASSLSWDQPQHF
>TRBV12-3/TRBV12-4|TRBJ1-4
CASSQNPGQGSEKLFF
>TRBV20-1|TRBJ2-2
CSARAGVGELFF
>TRBV25-1|TRBJ2-1
CASRSTSGTNEQFF
>TRBV20-1|TRBJ1-3
CSAHARGSGNTIYF
>TRBV15|TRBJ1-1
CATSREVQSEAFF
>TRBV20-1|TRBJ2-4
CSALRQAKNIQYF
>TRBV27|TRBJ2-7
CASSPLLTPYEQYF
>TRBV5-4|TRBJ1-6
CASSLRQINSPLHF
>TRBV11-3|TRBJ2-3
CASRARGTDTQYF
>TRBV6-2/TRBV6-3|TRBJ2-2
CASSYSTGRHTGELFF